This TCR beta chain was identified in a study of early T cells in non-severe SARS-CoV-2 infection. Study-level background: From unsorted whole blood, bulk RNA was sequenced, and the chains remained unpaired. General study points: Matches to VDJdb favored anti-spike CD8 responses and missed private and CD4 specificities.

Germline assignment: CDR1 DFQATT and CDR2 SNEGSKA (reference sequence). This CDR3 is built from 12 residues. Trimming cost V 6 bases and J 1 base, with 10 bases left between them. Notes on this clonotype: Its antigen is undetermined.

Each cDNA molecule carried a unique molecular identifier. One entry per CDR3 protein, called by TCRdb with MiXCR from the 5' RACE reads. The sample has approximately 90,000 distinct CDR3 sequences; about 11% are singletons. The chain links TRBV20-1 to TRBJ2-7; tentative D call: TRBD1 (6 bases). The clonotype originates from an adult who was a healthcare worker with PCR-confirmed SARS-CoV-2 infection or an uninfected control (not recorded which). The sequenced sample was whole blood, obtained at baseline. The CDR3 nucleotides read TGCAGTGCGTGGGACAAATCCTACGAGCAGTACTTC. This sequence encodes CSAWDKSYEQYF.